What follows is one TCR beta chain and its context. This clonotype was picked up many times. This clone's antigen is unknown. No base quality information exists; no much larger clone differs at one position. This entry comes from a study of T-cell memory formation after mild COVID-19 (dated by TCRdb to about 2021). Turning to the overall study: TCR sequence clusters from the two donors were found to be largely donor specific. Longitudinal TCRalpha and TCRbeta repertoire sequencing tracked T-cell clones expanding and contracting after mild COVID-19 in two donors. Two young, previously healthy adult volunteers, one female and one male, were included in the cohort. What the work shows at the level of the full study, not this receptor alone: Contracting CD4+ clones were located mainly in the CM and EM memory subsets, whereas CD8+ clones were found to be enriched in EMRA. Clones contracting from day 15 to 85 had balanced CD4/CD8 phenotypes, while a second wave expanding from day 15 to 37 was biased towards CD4+. Only a couple of mild cases were covered in the study, and larger cohorts including severe cases with pre-infection samples were considered necessary. The second-wave clones that peaked on day 37 were not confirmed to be SARS-CoV-2 specific. Some responding clones were detected in pre-infection memory, which suggested that pre-existing cross-reactive memory T cells had joined the SARS-CoV-2 response.

Ficoll-Paque density gradient centrifugation was used to isolate PBMCs. Sequencing used an Illumina NovaSeq 6000. Using 5'RACE with constant-segment primers, TCRalpha and TCRbeta cDNA libraries were constructed, with sample barcodes and unique molecular identifiers added in the process. Trizol reagent was used to extract RNA from every sample. Libraries were amplified in two PCR steps, with a second sample barcode and Illumina TruSeq adapters added in the second step. Sequencing of libraries was performed on an Illumina NovaSeq with 2 x 150 bp paired-end reads. From the authors' description of their analysis: The reads were demultiplexed and collapsed into UMI-guided consensus sequences using migec v1.2.7. Using mixcr v2.1.11, UMI consensuses were aligned to TRA and TRB V and J templates and then assembled into clonotypes. A clonotype was counted as expanded or contracted only if both edgeR and NoisET called the change significant, with noise models trained on biological replicates. For edgeR calls, the thresholds were a false discovery rate-adjusted p below 0.01 and a log2 fold-change of 1. As an exploratory analysis of dynamics, max-normalized trajectories of the 1000 most abundant clonotypes were examined with PCA combined with hierarchical clustering. Separately sequenced CD4+ and CD8+ repertoires were used to assign the CD4 or CD8 phenotype of responding clones. TCRdb trimmed the raw reads at Q25, called clones with MiXCR and kept productive beta chains. Rows matching on CDR3 protein sequence are summarized as one entry with the most common DNA and genes. In this record, the V and J calls reflect TCRdb's handling and not the investigators' own analysis. This sample is represented by hundreds of thousands of distinct CDR3 sequences; approximately 19% of them were singletons. The ten largest clones add up to around a fifth of the sample.

The clonotype comes from a man aged 18 to 30 who had mild COVID-19 (a few samples of this study predate the infection). The sample titles of this study are shuffled in the database, so cell type and time point are left out; the donor was told from shared clones. Sequencing was carried out using PBMCs or a T cell subset sorted from them (not recorded which).

The encoded CDR3 is CASSHGLAGSADNEQFF. The bases are TGTGCCAGCAGCCACGGACTAGCGGGGAGCGCGGACAATGAGCAGTTCTTC. The chain employs TRBV3-1 and TRBJ2-1; TRBD2 agrees with 12 junctional bases. Sequences LGHDT (CDR1) and YNNKEL (CDR2) are obtained from the germline V gene (reference sequence). V loses 3 bases at its end and J loses 5 bases; junction bases beyond the gene matches: 8. From the cysteine through the phenylalanine, the CDR3 covers 17 amino acids. The kept DNA is CDR3 alone, 51 bases in frame from the first base.